The 5 T cell receptor beta chains presented below share a single source sample, sequenced in a study of beta chain features in type 1 diabetes. The investigators reverse transcribed all of the isolated RNA, so they sequenced expressed TCRB transcripts. Measured with immunoSEQ multiplex PCR; TCRdb has only the in-frame clones, and not every one. The sample has under 200,000 clones, about 9.1% seen once. Sequencing was performed on central memory CD4+ T cells from blood. The receptor set was obtained from a woman between 18 and 29 years old in good health.

On this clone: This same CDR3 is encoded by further DNA sequences in the sample. V is TRBV30 and J is TRBJ1-5, with 7 bases that match TRBD1. CDR1 is GTSNPN and CDR2 is SVGIG in the germline V gene (reference sequence). The CDR3 runs 13 residues. The ends lost 1 base at V and 5 bases at J; junction bases unmatched: 2. CDR3 nucleotide sequence: TGTGCCTGGAGTGGAACAGGGGATCAGCCCCAGCATTTT. Translated, it gives CAWSGTGDQPQHF.

The rearrangement uses TRBV7-9 and TRBJ2-7; TRBD1 agrees at 10 bases. The CDR3 sequence is 14 residues long. CDR1 and CDR2 (germline): SEHNR, FQNEAQ (reference sequence). Trimming cost V 1 base and J 7 bases; bases outside gene matches: 4. The CDR3, as DNA: TGTGCCAGCAGCTTAGGGGGACAGGGGTGGGAGCAGTACTTC. Its translation: CASSLGGQGWEQYF.

This clone was counted a few times. This sequence joins TRBV29-1 and TRBJ2-6; 7 bases agree with TRBD2. This CDR3 has 14 amino acids. With V trimmed by 6 bases and J by 0 bases, 2 bases remained unmatched. CDR1 is SQVTM and CDR2 is ANQGSEA in the germline V gene. CDR3 sequence (DNA): TGCAGCGTGAGGACTAGCTCTGGGGCCAACGTCCTGACTTTC. Protein sequence: CSVRTSSGANVLTF.

This clone was observed a few times. V usage is TRBV28 and J usage is TRBJ1-1; no firm D call. The CDR3 totals 13 residues. Germline CDR1 MDHEN, CDR2 SYDVKM. Trimming left V 2 bases short and J 5 bases short, with 9 bases between. The CDR3 is CASSLPRLTEAFF. DNA of the CDR3: TGTGCCAGCAGTTTACCCAGGCTAACTGAAGCTTTCTTT.

For this clone: The same CDR3 can be traced to other DNA sequences in this sample. CDR3: CASSQDRGGDNTGELFF. Written as DNA, the CDR3 is TGTGCCAGCAGCCAAGATCGAGGAGGGGATAACACCGGGGAGCTGTTTTTT. The J gene is TRBJ2-2, the V gene TRBV4-2; D possibly corresponds to TRBD2 (6 bases). The CDR3 spans 17 residues. Germline V CDR1 and CDR2: LGHNA, YNFKEQ. V was clipped by 0 bases and J by 2 bases, with 13 bases between them.